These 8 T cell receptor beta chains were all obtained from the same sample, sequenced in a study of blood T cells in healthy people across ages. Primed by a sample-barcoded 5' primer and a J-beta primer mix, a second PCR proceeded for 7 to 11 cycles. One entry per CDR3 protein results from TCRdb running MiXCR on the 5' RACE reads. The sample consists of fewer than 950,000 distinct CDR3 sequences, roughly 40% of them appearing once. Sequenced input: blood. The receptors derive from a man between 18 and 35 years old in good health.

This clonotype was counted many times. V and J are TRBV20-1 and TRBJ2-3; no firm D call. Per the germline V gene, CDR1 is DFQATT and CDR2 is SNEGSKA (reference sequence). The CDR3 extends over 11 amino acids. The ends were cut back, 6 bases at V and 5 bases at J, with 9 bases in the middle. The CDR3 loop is CSADPGDTQYF. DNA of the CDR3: TGCAGTGCCGACCCTGGAGATACGCAGTATTTT.

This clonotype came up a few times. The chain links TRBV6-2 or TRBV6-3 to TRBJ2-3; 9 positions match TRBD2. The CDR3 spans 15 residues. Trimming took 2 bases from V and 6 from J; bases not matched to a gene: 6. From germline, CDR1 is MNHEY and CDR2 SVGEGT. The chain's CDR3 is CASSYPGLATDTQYF. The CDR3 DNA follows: TGTGCCAGCAGTTACCCCGGACTAGCGACCGATACGCAGTATTTT.

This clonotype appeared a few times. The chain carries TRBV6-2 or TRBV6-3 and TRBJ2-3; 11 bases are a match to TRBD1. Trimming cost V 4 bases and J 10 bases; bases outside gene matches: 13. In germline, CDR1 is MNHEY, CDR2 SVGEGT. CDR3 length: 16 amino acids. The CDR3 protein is CASSFRTGGADRAQYF. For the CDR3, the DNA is TGTGCCAGCAGTTTCCGGACAGGGGGCGCCGACAGGGCGCAGTATTTT.

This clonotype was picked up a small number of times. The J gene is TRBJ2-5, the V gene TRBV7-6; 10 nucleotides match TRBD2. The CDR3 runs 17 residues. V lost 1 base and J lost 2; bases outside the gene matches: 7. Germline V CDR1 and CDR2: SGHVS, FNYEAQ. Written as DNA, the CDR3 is TGTGCCAGCAGCTTAGGTAGTAGCGGGGGGTCACAAGAGACCCAGTACTTC. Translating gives CASSLGSSGGSQETQYF. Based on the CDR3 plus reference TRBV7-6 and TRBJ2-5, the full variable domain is GAGVSQSPRYKVTKRGQDVALRCDPISGHVSLYWYRQALGQGPEFLTYFNYEAQQDKSGLPNDRFSAERPEGSISTLTIQRTEQRDSAMYRCASSLGSSGGSQETQYFGPGTRLLVL.

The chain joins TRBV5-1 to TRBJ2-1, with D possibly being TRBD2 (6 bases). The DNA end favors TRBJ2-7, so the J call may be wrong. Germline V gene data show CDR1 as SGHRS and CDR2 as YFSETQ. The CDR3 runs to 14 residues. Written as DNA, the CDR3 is TGCGCCAGCAGCTTGACTCAGGACTACAATGAGCAGTACTTC. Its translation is CASSLTQDYNEQYF.

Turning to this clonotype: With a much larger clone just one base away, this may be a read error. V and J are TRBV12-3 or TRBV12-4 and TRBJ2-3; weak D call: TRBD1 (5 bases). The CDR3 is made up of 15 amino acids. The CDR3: CPSSRGDSSTDTQYF. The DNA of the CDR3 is TGTCCCAGCAGTAGGGGCGACTCTAGCACAGATACGCAGTATTTT.

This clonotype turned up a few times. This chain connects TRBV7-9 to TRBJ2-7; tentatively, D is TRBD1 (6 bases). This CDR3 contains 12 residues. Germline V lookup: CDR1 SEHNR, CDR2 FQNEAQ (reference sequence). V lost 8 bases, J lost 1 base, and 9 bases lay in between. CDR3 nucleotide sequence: TGTGCCAGCCAAGGGGGATCCTACGAGCAGTACTTC. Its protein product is CASQGGSYEQYF.

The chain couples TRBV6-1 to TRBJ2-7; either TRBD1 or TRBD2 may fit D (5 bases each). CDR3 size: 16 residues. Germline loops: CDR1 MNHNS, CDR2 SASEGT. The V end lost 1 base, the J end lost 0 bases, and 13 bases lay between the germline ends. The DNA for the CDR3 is TGTGCCAGCAGTGAAGTTGGGGGTGAGAGCTCCTACGAGCAGTACTTC. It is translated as CASSEVGGESSYEQYF.